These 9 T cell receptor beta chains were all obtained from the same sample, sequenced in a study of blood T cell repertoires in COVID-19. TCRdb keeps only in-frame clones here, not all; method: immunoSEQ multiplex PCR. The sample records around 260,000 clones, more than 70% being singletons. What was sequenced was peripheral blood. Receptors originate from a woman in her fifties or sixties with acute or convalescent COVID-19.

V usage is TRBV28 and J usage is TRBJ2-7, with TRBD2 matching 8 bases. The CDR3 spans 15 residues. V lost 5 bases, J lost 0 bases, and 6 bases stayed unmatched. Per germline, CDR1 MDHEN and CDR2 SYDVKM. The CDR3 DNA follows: TGTGCCAGCAGTCCCCCTAGCGGGTCCTCCTACGAGCAGTACTTC. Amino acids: CASSPPSGSSYEQYF.

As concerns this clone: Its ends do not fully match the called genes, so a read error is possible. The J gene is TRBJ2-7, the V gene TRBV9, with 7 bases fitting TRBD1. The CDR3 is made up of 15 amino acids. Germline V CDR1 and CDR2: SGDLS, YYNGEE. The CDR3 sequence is CSSSPTGTAFYEQYF. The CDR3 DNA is TGTTCCAGCAGCCCAACCGGGACAGCTTTCTACGAGCAGTACTTC.

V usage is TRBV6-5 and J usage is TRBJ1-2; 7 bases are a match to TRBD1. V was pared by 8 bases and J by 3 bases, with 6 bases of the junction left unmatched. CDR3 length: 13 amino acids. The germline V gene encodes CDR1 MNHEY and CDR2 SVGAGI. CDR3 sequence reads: CASVVDRDYGYTF. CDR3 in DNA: TGTGCCAGCGTAGTTGACAGGGACTATGGCTACACCTTC.

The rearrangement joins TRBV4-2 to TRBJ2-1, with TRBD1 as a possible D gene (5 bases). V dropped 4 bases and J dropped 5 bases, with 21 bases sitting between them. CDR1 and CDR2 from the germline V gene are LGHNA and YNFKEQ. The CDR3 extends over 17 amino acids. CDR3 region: CASSRSSRQGLNNEQFF. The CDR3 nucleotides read TGTGCCAGCAGCCGATCCTCACGGCAGGGTTTAAACAATGAGCAGTTCTTC.

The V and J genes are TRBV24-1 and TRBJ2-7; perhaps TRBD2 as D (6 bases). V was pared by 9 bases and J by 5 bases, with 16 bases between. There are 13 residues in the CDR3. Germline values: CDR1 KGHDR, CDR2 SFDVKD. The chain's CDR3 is CATALRGRNEQYF. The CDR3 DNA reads TGTGCCACCGCACTGCGGGGTCGGAACGAGCAGTACTTC.

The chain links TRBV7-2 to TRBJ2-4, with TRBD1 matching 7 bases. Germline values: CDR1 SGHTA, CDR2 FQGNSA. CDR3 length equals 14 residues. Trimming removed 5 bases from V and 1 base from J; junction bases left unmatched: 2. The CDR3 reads CASSPGQAKNIQYF. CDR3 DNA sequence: TGTGCCAGCAGCCCGGGACAGGCCAAAAACATTCAGTACTTC.

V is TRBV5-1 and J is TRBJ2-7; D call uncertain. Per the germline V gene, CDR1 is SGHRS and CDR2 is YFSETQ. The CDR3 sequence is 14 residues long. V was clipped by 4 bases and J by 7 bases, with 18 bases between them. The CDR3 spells CASSPPTRPREQYF. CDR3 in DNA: TGCGCCAGCAGCCCGCCGACAAGGCCGAGAGAGCAGTACTTC.

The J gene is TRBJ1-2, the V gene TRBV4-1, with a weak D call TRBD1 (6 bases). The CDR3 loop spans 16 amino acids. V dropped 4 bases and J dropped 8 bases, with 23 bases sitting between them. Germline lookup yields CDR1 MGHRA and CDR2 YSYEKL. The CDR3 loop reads CASSPPGGAETGGYTF. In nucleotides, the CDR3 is TGCGCCAGCAGCCCCCCCGGGGGGGCGGAAACGGGGGGCTACACCTTC.

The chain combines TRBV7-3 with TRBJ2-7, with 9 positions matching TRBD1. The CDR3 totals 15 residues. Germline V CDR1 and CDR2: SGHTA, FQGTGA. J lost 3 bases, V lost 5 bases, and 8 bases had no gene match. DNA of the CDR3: TGTGCCAGCAGCCCAGGGACAGGGCGCGGCTACGAGCAGTACTTC. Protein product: CASSPGTGRGYEQYF.